This T cell receptor (beta chain) stems from a study of cytomegalovirus exposure and HLA in healthy donors. Study-wide results and limits: High sensitivity and specificity were reportedly achieved when the classifier diagnosed cytomegalovirus status. Donor immune exposure was known only as CMV serostatus. In vitro data verified a few CMV-associated chains as specific for CMV antigens. Earlier analysis yielded a pattern in which most TCR beta V segments were productive about 87% or about 30% of the time.

CDR3 length: 12 amino acids. With 5 bases removed from V and 3 bases from J, the gap between germline ends came to 5 bases. Germline CDR1 SGHAT, CDR2 FQNNGV. Primers: 60 Vbeta forward and 13 Jbeta reverse. Here immunoSEQ multiplex PCR was the method, and the copy in TCRdb shows in-frame clones only, minus some. The sample yields roughly 190,000 clones, approximately 84% seen once. For this clone: As yet, its antigen is unknown. The identical CDR3 is also encoded by other nucleotide sequences in the sample.

Sequencing was done on a sample of PBMCs. The TCR sequence derives from a man aged 50-59 years in good health and CMV-seronegative. The chain carries TRBV11-2 and TRBJ1-3; D remains ambiguous. In DNA, the CDR3 is TGTGCCAGCAGCCCTAGTGGAAACACCATATATTTT. Protein product: CASSPSGNTIYF.